This T cell receptor (beta chain) came from a study of T-cell memory formation after mild COVID-19. Study-wide results and limits: A subset of responding clones appeared in pre-infection memory, suggesting cross-reactive memory joined. Clones contracting day 15 to 85 were balanced CD4/CD8; later expanders leaned CD4+. Clones which contracted sat mainly in CM and EM if CD4+, and in EMRA if CD8+. For second-wave clones that peaked at day 37, SARS-CoV-2 specificity went unverified.

With V trimmed by 10 bases and J by 5 bases, 10 bases remained unmatched. CDR1 and CDR2 (germline): MNHEY, SVGAGI. The CDR3 loop spans 14 amino acids. Each CDR3 protein gets one entry after TCRdb re-called the 5' RACE reads with MiXCR. The sample lists more than 200,000 distinct CDR3 sequences, about 16% occurring once. A note on this clonotype: Its antigen is still unknown.

The V and J genes are TRBV6-5 and TRBJ1-1; 10 positions agree with TRBD1. Material: PBMCs or a T cell subset sorted from them (not recorded which). The sequence derives from a man aged 18 to 29 who had mild COVID-19 (a few samples of this study predate the infection). Cell type and time point are not known. The DNA for the CDR3 is TGTGCCATCAGACGACAGGGGGCGGTGACTGAAGCTTTCTTT. This encodes CAIRRQGAVTEAFF.